The entry below describes one T cell receptor (beta chain). Its target is unknown. The PCR made use of 60 Vbeta and 13 Jbeta primers. Profiled with immunoSEQ multiplex PCR; TCRdb holds only in-frame clones, not every one. The data show around 170,000 clones, roughly four fifths seen once. The data are from a study of cytomegalovirus exposure and HLA in healthy donors. The study's findings and limits: In all likelihood, a cluster of highly shared sequence variants was a sequencing artifact. 87-base-pair reads could not separate some V segments, including TRBV6-2 and TRBV6-3. A later analysis by the authors found several of the most significant clusters apparently linked to common viral pathogens.

CDR1 and CDR2 from the germline V gene are SGDLS and YYNGEE. J was trimmed by 4 bases and V by 1 base; bases with no gene match: 8. The CDR3 contains 17 residues. The chain links TRBV9 to TRBJ2-5, with 12 positions matching TRBD2. This clonotype originated in a man younger than 30 in good health and CMV-seronegative. The specimen sequenced was PBMCs. The CDR3 DNA is TGTGCCAGCAGCGTAAGCCCTAGCGGGGGGGCAACAGAGACCCAGTACTTC. This sequence encodes CASSVSPSGGATETQYF.